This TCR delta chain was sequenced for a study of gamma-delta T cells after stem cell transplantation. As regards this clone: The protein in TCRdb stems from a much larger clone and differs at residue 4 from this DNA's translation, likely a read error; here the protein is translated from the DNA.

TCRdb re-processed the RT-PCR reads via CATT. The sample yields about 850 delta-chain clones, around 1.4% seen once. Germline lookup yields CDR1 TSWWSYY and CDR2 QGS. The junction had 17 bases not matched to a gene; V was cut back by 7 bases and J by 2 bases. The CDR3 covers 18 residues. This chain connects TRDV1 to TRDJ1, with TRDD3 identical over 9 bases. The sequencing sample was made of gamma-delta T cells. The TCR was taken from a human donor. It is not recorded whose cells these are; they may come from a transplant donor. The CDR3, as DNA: TGTGCTCTTGCGATTCCTACTGGGGGAAGGGGTGGTACCGATAAACTCATCTTT. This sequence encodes CALAIPTGGRGGTDKLIF.